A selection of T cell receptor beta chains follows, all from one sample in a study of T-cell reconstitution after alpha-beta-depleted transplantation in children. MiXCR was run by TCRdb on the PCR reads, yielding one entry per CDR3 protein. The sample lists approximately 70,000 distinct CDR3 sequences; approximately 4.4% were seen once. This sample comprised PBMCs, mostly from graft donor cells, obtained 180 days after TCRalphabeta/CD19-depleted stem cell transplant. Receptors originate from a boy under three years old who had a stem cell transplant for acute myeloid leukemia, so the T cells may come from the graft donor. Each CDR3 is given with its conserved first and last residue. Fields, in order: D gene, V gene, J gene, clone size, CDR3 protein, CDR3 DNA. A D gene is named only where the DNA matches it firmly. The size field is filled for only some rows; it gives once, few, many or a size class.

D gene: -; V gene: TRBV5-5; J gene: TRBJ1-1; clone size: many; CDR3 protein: CASSFDAWLGGTEAFF; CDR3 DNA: TGTGCCAGCAGCTTTGACGCGTGGTTGGGAGGCACTGAAGCTTTCTTT
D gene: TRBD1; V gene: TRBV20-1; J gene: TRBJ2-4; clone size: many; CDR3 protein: CSASEGGAGGQGIQYF; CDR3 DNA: TGCAGTGCTAGCGAGGGGGGAGCAGGGGGCCAGGGGATTCAGTACTTC
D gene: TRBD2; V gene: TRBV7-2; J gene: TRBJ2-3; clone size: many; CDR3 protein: CASSLVRGWNADTQYF; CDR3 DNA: TGTGCCAGCAGCTTAGTGCGGGGGTGGAACGCAGATACGCAGTATTTT
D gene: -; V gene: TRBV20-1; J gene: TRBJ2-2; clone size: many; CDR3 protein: CSASGPYTGELFF; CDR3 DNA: TGCAGTGCTAGTGGCCCCTACACCGGGGAGCTGTTTTTT
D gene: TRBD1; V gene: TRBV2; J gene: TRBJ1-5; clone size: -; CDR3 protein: CASSGDSGHQPQHF; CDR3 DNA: TGTGCCAGCAGTGGGGACAGCGGCCATCAGCCCCAGCATTTT
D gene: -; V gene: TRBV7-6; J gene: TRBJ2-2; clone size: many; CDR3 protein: CASSLRAGGTGELFF; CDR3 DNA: TGTGCCAGCAGCTTACGGGCAGGGGGGACCGGGGAGCTGTTTTTT
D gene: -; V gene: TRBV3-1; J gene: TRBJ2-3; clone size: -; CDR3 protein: CATCQEPLWGDTDTQYF; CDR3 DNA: TGTGCCACCTGCCAAGAACCCCTTTGGGGGGACACAGATACGCAGTATTTT
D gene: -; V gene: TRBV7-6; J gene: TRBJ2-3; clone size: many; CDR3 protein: CASSLMAWGTSTDTQYF; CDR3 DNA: TGTGCCAGCAGCTTAATGGCCTGGGGTACGAGCACAGATACGCAGTATTTT
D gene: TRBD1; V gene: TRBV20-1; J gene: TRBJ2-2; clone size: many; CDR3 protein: CSAVRDRGTGELFF; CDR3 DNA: TGCAGTGCAGTCCGGGACAGGGGAACCGGGGAGCTGTTTTTT
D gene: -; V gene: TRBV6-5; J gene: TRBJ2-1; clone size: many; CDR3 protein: CASSYLGGRFNEQFF; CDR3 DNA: TGTGCCAGCAGTTACTTGGGGGGAAGATTCAATGAGCAGTTCTTC
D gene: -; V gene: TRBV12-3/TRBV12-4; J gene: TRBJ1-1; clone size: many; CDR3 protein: CASSLAETTEAFF; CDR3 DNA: TGTGCCAGCAGTTTGGCCGAGACTACTGAAGCTTTCTTT
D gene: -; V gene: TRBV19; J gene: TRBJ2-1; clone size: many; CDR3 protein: CASSISGKQFF; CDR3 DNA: TGTGCCAGTAGTATTTCGGGGAAGCAGTTCTTC
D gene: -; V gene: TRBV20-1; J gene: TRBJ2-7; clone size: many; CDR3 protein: CSARDPLSYEQYF; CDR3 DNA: TGCAGTGCTAGAGATCCTCTGTCTTACGAGCAGTACTTC
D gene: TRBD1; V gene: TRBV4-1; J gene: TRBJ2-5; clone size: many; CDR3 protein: CASSQGPDRVGGETQYF; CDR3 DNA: TGCGCCAGCAGCCAAGGCCCGGACAGGGTGGGGGGAGAGACCCAGTACTTC
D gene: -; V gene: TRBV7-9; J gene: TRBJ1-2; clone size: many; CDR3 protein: CASSLGAGDLGYTF; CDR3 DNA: TGTGCCAGCAGCTTAGGGGCAGGGGATTTGGGCTACACCTTC
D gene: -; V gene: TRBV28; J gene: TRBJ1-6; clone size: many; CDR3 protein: CASSLGQFPLHF; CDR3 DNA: TGTGCCAGCAGTTTAGGACAGTTCCCCCTCCACTTT
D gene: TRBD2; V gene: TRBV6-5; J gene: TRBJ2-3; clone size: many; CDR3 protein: CASSYSGTSEADTQYF; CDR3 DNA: TGTGCCAGCAGTTACTCCGGGACTAGCGAAGCAGATACGCAGTATTTT
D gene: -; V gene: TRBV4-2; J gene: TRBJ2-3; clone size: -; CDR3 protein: CASSPELEGTDTQYF; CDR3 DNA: TGTGCCAGCAGCCCTGAACTTGAGGGCACAGATACGCAGTATTTT
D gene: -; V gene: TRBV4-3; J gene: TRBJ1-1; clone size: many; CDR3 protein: CASSQADSPNTEAFF; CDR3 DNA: TGCGCCAGCAGCCAAGCGGACAGTCCGAACACTGAAGCTTTCTTT
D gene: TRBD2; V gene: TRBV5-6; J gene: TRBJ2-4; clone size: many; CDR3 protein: CASSLAGGAKNIQYF; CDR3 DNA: TGTGCCAGCAGCTTGGCCGGGGGGGCCAAAAACATTCAGTACTTC
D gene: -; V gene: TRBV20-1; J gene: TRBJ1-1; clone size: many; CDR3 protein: CSARDEPNTEAFF; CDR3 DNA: TGCAGTGCTAGAGATGAGCCGAACACTGAAGCTTTCTTT
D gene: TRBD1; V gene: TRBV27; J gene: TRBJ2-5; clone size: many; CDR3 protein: CASSLRTGEKSETQYF; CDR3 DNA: TGTGCCAGCAGCCTCAGGACAGGGGAAAAGTCAGAGACCCAGTACTTC
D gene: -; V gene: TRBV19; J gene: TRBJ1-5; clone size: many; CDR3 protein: CASSMGRNQPQHF; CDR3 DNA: TGTGCCAGTAGTATGGGGCGTAATCAGCCCCAGCATTTT
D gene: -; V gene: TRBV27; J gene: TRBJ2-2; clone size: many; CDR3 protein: CASRGTGELFF; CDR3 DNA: TGTGCCAGCAGAGGAACCGGGGAGCTGTTTTTT
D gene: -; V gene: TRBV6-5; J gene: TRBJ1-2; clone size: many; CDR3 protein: CASRKGANYGYTF; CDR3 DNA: TGTGCCAGCAGAAAGGGGGCTAACTATGGCTACACCTTC
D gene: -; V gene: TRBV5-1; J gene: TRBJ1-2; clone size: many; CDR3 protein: CASSLVSGSNGYTF; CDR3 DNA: TGCGCCAGCAGCTTGGTCTCGGGATCGAATGGCTACACCTTC
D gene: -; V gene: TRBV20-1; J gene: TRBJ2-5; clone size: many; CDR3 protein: CSARPWQETQYF; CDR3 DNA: TGCAGTGCTCGACCATGGCAAGAGACCCAGTACTTC
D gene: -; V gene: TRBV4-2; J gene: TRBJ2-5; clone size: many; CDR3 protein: CASSLNGGLAPLQETQYF; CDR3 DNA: TGTGCCAGCAGCCTCAATGGGGGGCTAGCCCCCCTCCAAGAGACCCAGTACTTC
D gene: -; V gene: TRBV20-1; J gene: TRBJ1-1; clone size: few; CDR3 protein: CSARVYTEAFF; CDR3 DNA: TGCAGTGCTAGGGTTTACACTGAAGCTTTCTTT
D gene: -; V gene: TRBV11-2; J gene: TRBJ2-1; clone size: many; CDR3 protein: CASSVQQGFSYNEQFF; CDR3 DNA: TGTGCCAGCAGCGTACAACAGGGTTTCTCCTACAATGAGCAGTTCTTC
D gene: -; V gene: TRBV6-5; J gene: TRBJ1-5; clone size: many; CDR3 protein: CASSYPSSNQPQHF; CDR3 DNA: TGTGCCAGCAGTTACCCTTCTAGCAATCAGCCCCAGCATTTT
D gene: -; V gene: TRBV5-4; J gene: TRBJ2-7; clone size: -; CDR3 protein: CASSRDGPYEQYF; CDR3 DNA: TGTGCCAGCAGCCGGGACGGACCCTACGAGCAGTACTTC
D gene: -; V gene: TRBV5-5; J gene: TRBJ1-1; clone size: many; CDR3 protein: CASSIYGQLHTEAFF; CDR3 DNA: TGTGCCAGCAGCATCTACGGACAGCTTCACACTGAAGCTTTCTTT
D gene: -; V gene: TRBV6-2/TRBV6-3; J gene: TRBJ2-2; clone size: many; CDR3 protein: CASEEMNTGELFF; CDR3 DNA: TGTGCCAGCGAGGAAATGAACACCGGGGAGCTGTTTTTT
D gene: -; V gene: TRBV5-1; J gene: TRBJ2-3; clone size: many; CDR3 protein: CASSSRSADTQYF; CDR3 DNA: TGCGCCAGCAGCTCTAGGAGCGCAGATACGCAGTATTTT
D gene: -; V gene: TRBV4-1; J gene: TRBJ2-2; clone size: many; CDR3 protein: CASSQGLFTGELFF; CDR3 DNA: TGCGCCAGCAGCCAGGGACTGTTTACCGGGGAGCTGTTTTTT
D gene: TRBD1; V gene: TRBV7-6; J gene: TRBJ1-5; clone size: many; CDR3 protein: CASSQGGVGQPQHF; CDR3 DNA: TGTGCCAGCAGCCAAGGGGGCGTAGGTCAGCCCCAGCATTTT
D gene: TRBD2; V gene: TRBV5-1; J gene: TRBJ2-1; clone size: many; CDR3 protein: CASSLSPSGGGNEQFF; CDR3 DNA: TGCGCCAGCAGCCTATCCCCTAGCGGGGGCGGGAATGAGCAGTTCTTC
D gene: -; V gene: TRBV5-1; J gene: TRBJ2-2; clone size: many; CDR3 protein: CASSLVPQPNTGELFF; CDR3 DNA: TGCGCCAGCAGCTTGGTTCCCCAGCCGAACACCGGGGAGCTGTTTTTT
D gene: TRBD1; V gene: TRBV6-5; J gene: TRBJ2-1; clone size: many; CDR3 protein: CASSYGPRDSLPFF; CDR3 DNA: TGTGCCAGCAGTTACGGACCCCGGGACAGCTTACCATTCTTC
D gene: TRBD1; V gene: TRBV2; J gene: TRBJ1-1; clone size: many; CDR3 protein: CASLRQGFGMNTEAFF; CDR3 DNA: TGTGCCAGCTTGAGACAGGGGTTTGGGATGAACACTGAAGCTTTCTTT
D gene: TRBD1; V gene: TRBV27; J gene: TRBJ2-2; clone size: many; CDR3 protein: CASSQRTGARVAGELFF; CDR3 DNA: TGTGCCAGCAGTCAAAGGACAGGGGCCCGAGTGGCCGGGGAGCTGTTTTTT
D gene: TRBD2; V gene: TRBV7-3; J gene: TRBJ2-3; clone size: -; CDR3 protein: CASSLTYGGGTDTQYF; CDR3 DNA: TGTGCCAGCAGCTTAACGTATGGGGGGGGCACAGATACGCAGTATTTT
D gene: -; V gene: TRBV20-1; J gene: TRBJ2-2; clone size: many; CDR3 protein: CSARLANTGELFF; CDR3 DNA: TGCAGTGCCCGACTAGCGAACACCGGGGAGCTGTTTTTT
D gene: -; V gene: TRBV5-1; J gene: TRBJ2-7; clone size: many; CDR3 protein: CASSTWDFPYEQYF; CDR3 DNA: TGCGCCAGCAGCACTTGGGACTTTCCTTACGAGCAGTACTTC
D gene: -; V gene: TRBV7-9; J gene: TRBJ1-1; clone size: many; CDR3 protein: CASSSFRDRHAFF; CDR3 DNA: TGTGCCAGCAGCTCCTTCAGGGACCGCCACGCTTTCTTT
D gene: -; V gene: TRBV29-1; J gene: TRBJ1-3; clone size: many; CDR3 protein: CSVVGGDGNTIYF; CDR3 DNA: TGCAGCGTTGTGGGGGGAGACGGAAACACCATATATTTT